The clone carrying this T cell receptor (beta chain) has a handful of counts. This sample is part of a study of CD8+ T cells in alopecia areata. After removal of 6 bases from V and 5 bases from J, the junction contained 5 bases not matched to a gene. This CDR3 contains 12 residues. Germline values: CDR1 SQVTM, CDR2 ANQGSEA. TCR sequencing used cDNA made by reverse transcription of extracted RNA. TCRdb's copy holds only in-frame clones and misses some; the assay was immunoSEQ multiplex PCR. The sample consists of approximately 180,000 clones, around three fifths of them appearing once. The clonotype originates from a human donor with alopecia areata. The source was CD4+ T cells sorted from blood, collected at week 0. V usage is TRBV29-1 and J usage is TRBJ1-1; 8 bases match TRBD1. The CDR3 DNA follows: TGCAGCGTCGGACAGGGAAAGACTGAAGCTTTCTTT. Translating it yields CSVGQGKTEAFF.